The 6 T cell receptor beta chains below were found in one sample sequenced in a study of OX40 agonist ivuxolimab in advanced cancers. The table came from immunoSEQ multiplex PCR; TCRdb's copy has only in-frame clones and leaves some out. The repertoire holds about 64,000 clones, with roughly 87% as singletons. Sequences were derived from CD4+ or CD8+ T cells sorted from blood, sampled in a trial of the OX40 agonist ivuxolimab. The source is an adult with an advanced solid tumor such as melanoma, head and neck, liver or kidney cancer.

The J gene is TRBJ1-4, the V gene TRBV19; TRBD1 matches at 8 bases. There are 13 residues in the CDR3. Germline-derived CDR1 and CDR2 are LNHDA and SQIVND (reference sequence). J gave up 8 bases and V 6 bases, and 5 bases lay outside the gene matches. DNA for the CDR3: TGTGCCAGTAGCCCTACAGGGGGGGAAAAACTGTTTTTT. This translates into CASSPTGGEKLFF.

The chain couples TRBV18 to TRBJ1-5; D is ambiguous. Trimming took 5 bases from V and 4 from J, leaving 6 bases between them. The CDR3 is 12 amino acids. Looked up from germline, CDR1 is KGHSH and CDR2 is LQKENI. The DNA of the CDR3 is TGTGCCAGCTCAGAGGGAAATCAGCCCCAGCATTTT. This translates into CASSEGNQPQHF.

The CDR3 loop is CASSEQGADYGYTF. The CDR3, as DNA: TGTGCCAGCAGTGAACAGGGGGCTGACTATGGCTACACCTTC. The chain is built from TRBV2 and TRBJ1-2; 8 nucleotides match TRBD1. Germline V lookup: CDR1 SNHLY, CDR2 FYNNEI. The CDR3 contains 14 residues. The ends lost 2 bases at V and 3 bases at J; junction bases unmatched: 2.

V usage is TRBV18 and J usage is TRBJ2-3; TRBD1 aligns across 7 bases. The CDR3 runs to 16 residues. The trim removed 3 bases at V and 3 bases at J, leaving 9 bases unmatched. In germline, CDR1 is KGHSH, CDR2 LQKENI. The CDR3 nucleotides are TGTGCCAGCTCACCGGCAGACAGGGTGAGGACAGATACGCAGTATTTT. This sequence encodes CASSPADRVRTDTQYF. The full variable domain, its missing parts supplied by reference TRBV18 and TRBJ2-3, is NAGVMQNPRHLVRRRGQEARLRCSPMKGHSHVYWYRQLPEEGLKFMVYLQKENIIDESGMPKERFSAEFPKEGPSILRIQQVVRGDSAAYFCASSPADRVRTDTQYFGPGTRLTVL.

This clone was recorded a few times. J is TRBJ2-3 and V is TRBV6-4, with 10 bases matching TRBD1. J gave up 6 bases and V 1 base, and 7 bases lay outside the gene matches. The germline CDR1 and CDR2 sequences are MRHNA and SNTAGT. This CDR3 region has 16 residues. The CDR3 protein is CASSDLPDRGPDTQYF. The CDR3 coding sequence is TGTGCCAGCAGTGACTTGCCCGACAGGGGGCCCGATACGCAGTATTTT.

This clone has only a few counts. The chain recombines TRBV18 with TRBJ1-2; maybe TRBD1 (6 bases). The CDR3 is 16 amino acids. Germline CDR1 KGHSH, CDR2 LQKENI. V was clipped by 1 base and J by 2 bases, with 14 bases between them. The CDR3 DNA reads TGTGCCAGCTCACCACTCCCGGAGGGGGAAAACTATGGCTACACCTTC. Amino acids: CASSPLPEGENYGYTF.